This T cell receptor beta chain was sequenced in a study of T cell responses to AZD1222 COVID-19 vaccine. With regard to this clone: The antigen remains unidentified.

General study points: Breadth and depth of Spike-specific TCRs rose after two AZD1222 doses.

This table comes from immunoSEQ multiplex PCR, and its TCRdb copy is limited to in-frame clones, with some not included. Of 95,000 to 150,000 clones detected, around 89% appear once; the ten largest clones hold around 3.5%. The CDR3 runs 14 residues. V lost 6 bases and J lost 4, with 15 bases in between. In germline, CDR1 is LGHDT, CDR2 YNNKEL (reference sequence). This specimen consisted of peripheral blood, obtained on day 0 of AZD1222 vaccination. The J gene is TRBJ1-1, the V gene TRBV3-1 (or the pseudogene TRBV3-2), with D unclear. The clonotype was recovered from an adult in good health. In DNA form, the CDR3 reads TGTGCCAGCAGTCAGACGGGGTCGAGCACTGAAGCTTTCTTT. As protein: CASSQTGSSTEAFF.